A single T cell receptor beta chain is shown here with its context. The data stem from a study of blood T cells in healthy people across ages. Study information: The capture of about one barcoded beta molecule per two T cells was achieved by template switching.

For the second PCR, which ran for roughly 6 to 11 cycles, a sample-barcoded 5' primer and a J-beta primer mix were used. TCRdb called the 5' RACE reads again in MiXCR, with one record for every CDR3 protein. The sample has some 1.5 million distinct CDR3 sequences, about 42% seen once. The source is a woman between 18 and 29 years old in good health. The sequenced sample consisted of blood.

CDR3 DNA sequence: TGTGCCAGCAGTTACTCGTTGACTAGCGGGCGCACCGGGGAGCTGTTTTTT. This sequence encodes CASSYSLTSGRTGELFF. The chain combines TRBV6-2 or TRBV6-3 with TRBJ2-2; the match to TRBD2 covers 10 bases. The CDR3 covers 17 residues. V gave up 0 bases and J gave up 4 bases; unmatched junction bases: 5. In germline, CDR1 is MNHEY, CDR2 SVGEGT.